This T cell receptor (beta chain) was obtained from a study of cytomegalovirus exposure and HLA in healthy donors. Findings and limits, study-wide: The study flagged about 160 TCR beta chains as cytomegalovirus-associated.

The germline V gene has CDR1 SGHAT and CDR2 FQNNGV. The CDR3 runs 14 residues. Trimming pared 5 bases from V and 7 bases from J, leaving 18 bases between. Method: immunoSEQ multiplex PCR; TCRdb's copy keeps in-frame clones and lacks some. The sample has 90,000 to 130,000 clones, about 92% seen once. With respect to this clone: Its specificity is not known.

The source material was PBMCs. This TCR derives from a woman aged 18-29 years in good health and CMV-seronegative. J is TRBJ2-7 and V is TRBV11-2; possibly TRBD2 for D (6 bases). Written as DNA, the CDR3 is TGTGCCAGCAGCAAACCCGGGACTGCTTGGGAGCAGTACTTC. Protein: CASSKPGTAWEQYF.